The rows below give T cell receptor beta chains drawn from one sample of a study of blood T cell repertoires in COVID-19. Profiled with immunoSEQ multiplex PCR; TCRdb holds only in-frame clones, not every one. The repertoire holds approximately 160,000 clones, with 81% as singletons. The sample was peripheral blood. The origin of the receptors is a man between 60 and 75 years old with active or convalescent COVID-19. Both conserved end residues are part of each CDR3. The D gene is left open where the match is weak. Expanded clones are given a class, and other clones once, few, many or no size at all.

NA	TRBV6-5	TRBJ1-1	NA	TGTGCCACCACCTCGCCGGGGGGTGGCACTGAAGCTTTCTTT	CATTSPGGGTEAFF
NA	TRBV6-2/TRBV6-3	TRBJ1-1	NA	TGTGCCAGCAGTTACTCTCAGGGAGGGACTGAAGCTTTCTTT	CASSYSQGGTEAFF
NA	TRBV5-4	TRBJ1-6	NA	TGTGCCAGCAGCTTAGAGTATAACAATTCACCCCTCCACTTT	CASSLEYNNSPLHF
NA	TRBV9	TRBJ2-7	TRBD1	TGTGCCAGCAGCGCCGGGACAGGGCACGAGCAGTACTTC	CASSAGTGHEQYF
NA	TRBV5-1	TRBJ1-2	TRBD1	TGCGCCAGCAGAGAGGACAGGGGGCGGTCTGGCTACACCTTC	CASREDRGRSGYTF
NA	TRBV4-2	TRBJ2-7	TRBD2	TGTGCCAGCAGCCCTAGTAATAGCGGGAGTCGATACGAGCAGTACTTC	CASSPSNSGSRYEQYF
few	TRBV10-3	TRBJ2-5	TRBD1	TGTGCCATCAGCGTGACAGGGGGCGCCGGAGAGACCCAGTACTTC	CAISVTGGAGETQYF
NA	TRBV6-2/TRBV6-3	TRBJ2-7	TRBD2	TGTGCCAGCAGTCGTCTTAGCGGGGGCGGCTACGAGCAGTACTTC	CASSRLSGGGYEQYF
NA	TRBV24-1	TRBJ2-5	NA	TGTGCCACCAGTGATTTGAGAGGGGGACAAGAGACCCAGTACTTC	CATSDLRGGQETQYF
once	TRBV6-5	TRBJ1-5	NA	TGTGCCAGCAGGAGACGGGAGCTCTATCAGCCCCAGCATTTT	CASRRRELYQPQHF
NA	TRBV19	TRBJ2-3	TRBD1	TGTGCCAGTAGGCCGGGACAGGGGGCAACAGATACGCAGTATTTT	CASRPGQGATDTQYF
NA	TRBV5-1	TRBJ2-7	TRBD1	TGCGCCAGCAGCGTAGGCCCCGGGACAGGGCGCGAGCAGTACTTC	CASSVGPGTGREQYF
few	TRBV7-9	TRBJ2-7	TRBD2	TGTGCCAGCAGCTTAGGGACTAGCGCCGAGCAGTACTTC	CASSLGTSAEQYF
NA	TRBV3-1/TRBV3-2	TRBJ2-7	NA	TGTGCCAGCAGCCAAGATTTCCGTGAGCAGTACTTC	CASSQDFREQYF
NA	TRBV10-3	TRBJ1-6	NA	TGTGCCATCAGTAAGGGAAGGGGGAATTCACCCCTCCACTTT	CAISKGRGNSPLHF
NA	TRBV14	TRBJ1-3	TRBD1	TGTGCCAGCAGCCCTCGGACAGGCTCTGGAAACACCATATATTTT	CASSPRTGSGNTIYF
NA	TRBV10-3	TRBJ2-3	NA	TGTGCCATCAGTGATGTCAGGGAAAGAGGCACAGATACGCAGTATTTT	CAISDVRERGTDTQYF